These 2 T cell receptor beta chains came from one sample sequenced in a study of CD8 T cells in ankylosing spondylitis. One entry per CDR3 protein, called by TCRdb with MiXCR from the 5' RACE reads. The sample holds approximately 250,000 distinct CDR3 sequences; approximately 24% are singletons and the top ten take roughly 0.6%. The sample taken for sequencing was blood, either unsorted or a sorted T cell fraction (not recorded which). Receptor source: a male donor with ankylosing spondylitis or in good health (not recorded which).

This clonotype turned up a few times. The CDR3: CASSLGDEQFF. The CDR3 DNA follows: TGTGCCAGCAGTTTAGGCGATGAGCAGTTCTTC. This rearrangement joins TRBV12-3 or TRBV12-4 to TRBJ2-1; no clear D. CDR3 length equals 11 residues. V lost 1 base and J 8 bases, leaving 3 bases between the germline ends.

The V call is TRBV20-1, the J call TRBJ2-2; D unresolved. CDR1 DFQATT and CDR2 SNEGSKA come from the germline V gene (reference sequence). With 5 bases removed from V and 7 bases from J, the gap between germline ends came to 8 bases. The CDR3 totals 11 residues. The CDR3, as DNA: TGCAGTGCTGAAAAAAACGGGGAGCTGTTTTTT. It encodes CSAEKNGELFF.